The 14 T cell receptor beta chains listed next were all sequenced from one sample in a study of T cells in localized non-small cell lung cancer. Here immunoSEQ multiplex PCR was the method, and the copy in TCRdb shows in-frame clones only, minus some. The top ten clones hold 15% to 20% of a sample with about 5,100 clones, 45% of them seen once. The sample consisted of lung tumor tissue, taken before any cancer treatment. These receptors were taken from a man aged 40 to 70 with stage I lung adenocarcinoma.

This clone was seen a handful of times. The V and J genes are TRBV4-1 and TRBJ1-2, with D possibly being TRBD1 (5 bases). This CDR3 has 14 residues. Between the trimmed V and J ends, which lost 1 base and 8 bases, there was a span of 14 bases. The V gene's germline CDR1 is MGHRA and CDR2 YSYEKL. The CDR3 sequence: CASSQASQGGGYTF. The DNA of the CDR3 is TGCGCCAGCAGCCAAGCCTCGCAGGGAGGGGGCTACACCTTC.

The CDR3 sequence: CASSIRQYTEAFF. CDR3 bases: TGTGCCAGTAGTATAAGGCAGTACACTGAAGCTTTCTTT. The V call is TRBV19, the J call TRBJ1-1; unclear D gene. The germline V gene encodes CDR1 LNHDA and CDR2 SQIVND (reference sequence). Trimming left V 2 bases short and J 3 bases short, with 7 bases between. The CDR3 consists of 13 residues.

This clone was observed a handful of times. This chain joins TRBV9 and TRBJ1-1, with a weak D call TRBD1 (6 bases). Germline V CDR1 and CDR2: SGDLS, YYNGEE. CDR3 length: 14 amino acids. Deletions cut 1 base from V and 4 bases from J, with 11 bases between. This chain's CDR3 is CASSVLQGPTEAFF. As DNA, the CDR3 is TGTGCCAGCAGCGTATTACAGGGTCCCACTGAAGCTTTCTTT.

J is TRBJ2-5 and V is TRBV28; 7 nucleotides align to TRBD1. The CDR3 is made up of 18 amino acids. V was clipped by 6 bases and J by 5 bases; unmatched bases: 21. Per germline, CDR1 MDHEN and CDR2 SYDVKM. CDR3 sequence reads: CASSSHTSTGYLGETQYF. Here the CDR3 DNA reads TGTGCCAGCAGCTCCCATACCTCGACAGGGTACCTTGGGGAGACCCAGTACTTC.

V and J are TRBV6-8 and TRBJ2-7; 9 bases align to TRBD1. Germline CDR1 and CDR2: MNHGY and SAAAGT. Germline trimming cut 6 bases from V and 9 bases from J; bases unmatched to any gene: 15. CDR3 length: 15 residues. The CDR3 DNA reads TGTGCCAGCAGGGGACAGGGAGGATATTCCCATATGCAGTACTTC. Encoded protein: CASRGQGGYSHMQYF.

This clone was observed a few times. The rearrangement uses TRBV9 and TRBJ2-6; 9 nucleotides align to TRBD1. The CDR3 contains 15 residues. CDR1 SGDLS and CDR2 YYNGEE come from the germline V gene. The V and J ends lost 6 bases and 4 bases, in that order; junction bases with no gene match: 5. CDR3 residues: CASTGTGPGANVLTF. CDR3 coding DNA: TGTGCCAGCACCGGGACAGGGCCCGGGGCCAACGTCCTGACTTTC.

This chain uses TRBV30 with TRBJ1-6; D might be TRBD1 (6 bases). The CDR3 covers 14 residues. In germline, CDR1 is GTSNPN, CDR2 SVGIG (reference sequence). Trimming took 0 bases from V and 7 from J, leaving 10 bases between them. CDR3 nucleotide sequence: TGTGCCTGGAGTGTACACAGGGAGAATTCACCCCTCCACTTT. This sequence encodes CAWSVHRENSPLHF.

The genes are TRBV19 and TRBJ2-2; tentatively, D is TRBD2 (7 bases). The V and J ends lost 4 bases and 4 bases respectively, with 16 bases between them. The CDR3 sequence is 16 residues long. Germline CDR1 LNHDA, CDR2 SQIVND (reference sequence). The CDR3 DNA reads TGTGCCAGTAGTAGTGGCGGGGGACACCTCACCGGGGAGCTGTTTTTT. Protein: CASSSGGGHLTGELFF.

V usage is TRBV18 and J usage is TRBJ1-2; 7 positions match TRBD1. CDR1 is KGHSH, CDR2 LQKENI, per germline. The CDR3 consists of 17 residues. The ends lost 5 bases at V and 1 base at J; junction bases unmatched: 13. The CDR3 coding sequence is TGTGCCAGCTCAAAAATCGCCGGGACAGATAGTAACTATGGCTACACCTTC. The encoded protein is CASSKIAGTDSNYGYTF.

This clone was recorded a few times. The CDR3: CAWNVGGGNSPLHF. The CDR3 nucleotides read TGTGCCTGGAATGTGGGGGGAGGGAATTCACCCCTCCACTTT. This chain joins TRBV30 and TRBJ1-6, with a possible D match to TRBD1 (5 bases). This CDR3 has 14 amino acids. The germline V and J ends were trimmed by 4 bases and 7 bases, with 14 bases remaining between them. Per germline, CDR1 GTSNPN and CDR2 SVGIG (reference sequence).

The chain recombines TRBV11-3 with TRBJ2-1, with D maybe TRBD1 (6 bases). The CDR3 length is 14 residues. Trimming removed 5 bases at V and 6 bases at J, with 14 bases between. Germline CDR1 reads SGHNT; CDR2 reads YENEEA. CDR3 nucleotide sequence: TGTGCCAGCAGCCCGCCGAGGGGGTTCAATGAGCAGTTCTTC. Its translation is CASSPPRGFNEQFF.

This sequence joins TRBV25-1 and TRBJ2-5; D is unclear. Trimming stripped 1 base from V and 2 bases from J, with 14 bases between. This CDR3 is built from 16 residues. CDR1 and CDR2 (germline): MGHDK, SYGVNS. CDR3 nucleotide sequence: TGTGCCAGCAGTGAATTGGTAGGGCCACGACAAGAGACCCAGTACTTC. Translated: CASSELVGPRQETQYF.

The chain is built from TRBV29-1 and TRBJ1-1, with TRBD1 matching 7 bases. The germline V gene has CDR1 SQVTM and CDR2 ANQGSEA. This CDR3 spans 15 amino acids. The trim removed 6 bases at V and 0 bases at J, leaving 10 bases unmatched. For the CDR3, the DNA is TGCAGCGTCCACCCAAGGGACAGTATGAACACTGAAGCTTTCTTT. It codes for CSVHPRDSMNTEAFF. The variable domain in full, with the rest retrieved from reference TRBV29-1 and TRBJ1-1, is SAVISQKPSRDICQRGTSLTIQCQVDSQVTMMFWYRQQPGQSLTLIATANQGSEATYESGFVIDKFPISRPNLTFSTLTVSNMSPEDSSIYLCSVHPRDSMNTEAFFGQGTRLTVV.

The chain links TRBV28 to TRBJ2-1; 8 bases align to TRBD2. Germline V gives CDR1 MDHEN, CDR2 SYDVKM. The CDR3 is made up of 18 amino acids. V dropped 5 bases and J dropped 5; count of bases not matched to a gene: 17. The CDR3 DNA sequence: TGTGCCAGCAGTCCCCTAGGTAGCGGGGATCCCCGGGACAATGAGCAGTTCTTC. This encodes CASSPLGSGDPRDNEQFF.